This T cell receptor beta chain came from a study of a mutant IDH1 vaccine in newly diagnosed glioma. Study-wide background: Vaccination was launched 4-6 weeks after radiotherapy alone, or with temozolomide cycles. Prior therapy was radiotherapy, temozolomide, or both; most received both.

CDR3 size: 16 residues. In germline, CDR1 is SGHVS, CDR2 FQNEAQ. V trimming: 7 bases; J trimming: 0 bases; junction bases outside the gene matches: 11. This clone was seen more than once but under ten times. The antigen remains undetermined. The protocol was immunoSEQ multiplex PCR, while the TCRdb copy is restricted to in-frame clones and leaves out a portion. Seen here are tens of thousands of clones, roughly 71% observed once, and the top ten hold 4.7%. Described time point: week 35, safety follow-up. The study gave 300 ug of mutant IDH1 20-mer peptide per vaccine dose, with topical imiquimod. This material consisted of PBMCs, taken from a glioma patient whose treatment included an IDH1 peptide vaccine. The TCR was taken from a man aged 50 or older with glioma. This chain joins TRBV7-8 and TRBJ1-2; 7 positions match TRBD1. The chain's CDR3 is CASIPLSTGANYGYTF. Here the CDR3 DNA reads TGTGCCAGCATCCCCCTAAGCACAGGGGCTAACTATGGCTACACCTTC.